Each of the 30 T cell receptor beta chains below was sequenced from the same sample in a study of T cell responses to AZD1222 COVID-19 vaccine. The data were produced by immunoSEQ multiplex PCR, yet TCRdb's version contains in-frame clones alone and is incomplete. The table shows 98,000 or so clones, with 88% occurring only once. The starting material was peripheral blood, obtained 28 days after the second AZD1222 dose. The receptor source for this set is an adult who received the AZD1222 COVID-19 vaccine.

The chain uses TRBV5-1 and TRBJ1-3; 10 bases are shared with TRBD1. This CDR3 is built from 17 residues. V lost 0 bases and J lost 2; bases outside the gene matches: 5. Germline CDR1 reads SGHRS; CDR2 reads YFSETQ. The CDR3 protein is CASSLAGTGVAGNTIYF. As DNA, the CDR3 is TGCGCCAGCAGCTTGGCCGGGACAGGGGTCGCTGGAAACACCATATATTTT.

The chain employs TRBV5-4 and TRBJ2-5; TRBD2 matches at 8 bases. The CDR3 length is 16 residues. Trimming cost V 4 bases and J 4 bases; bases outside gene matches: 12. From germline, CDR1 is SGHNT and CDR2 YYREEE (reference sequence). CDR3 loop: CASSPSAGRDLETQYF. The CDR3 coding sequence is TGTGCCAGCAGCCCATCAGCCGGGAGGGATCTAGAGACCCAGTACTTC. Full variable domain (rest looked up from reference TRBV5-4 and TRBJ2-5): ETGVTQSPTHLIKTRGQQVTLRCSSQSGHNTVSWYQQALGQGPQFIFQYYREEENGRGNFPPRFSGLQFPNYSSELNVNALELDDSALYLCASSPSAGRDLETQYFGPGTRLLVL.

The chain uses TRBV18 and TRBJ1-4; D is uncertain. This CDR3 region has 13 residues. Trimming pared 1 base from V and 6 bases from J, leaving 6 bases between. CDR1 is KGHSH, CDR2 LQKENI, per germline. This CDR3 reads CASSPLRDEKLFF. For the CDR3, the DNA is TGTGCCAGCTCACCACTGAGGGATGAAAAACTGTTTTTT.

This chain uses TRBV28 with TRBJ1-5, with 10 positions matching TRBD1. J was trimmed by 6 bases and V by 4 bases; bases with no gene match: 6. This CDR3 is 15 amino acids long. The germline gives CDR1 MDHEN, CDR2 SYDVKM. Here the CDR3 reads CASSWGQGTGQPQHF. The CDR3 DNA is TGTGCCAGCAGTTGGGGACAGGGGACCGGTCAGCCCCAGCATTTT.

The chain combines TRBV5-6 with TRBJ1-1; D remains ambiguous. Germline V gives CDR1 SGHDT, CDR2 YYEEEE. Trimming pared 1 base from V and 8 bases from J, leaving 15 bases between. This CDR3 region has 14 residues. The CDR3 region has the DNA TGTGCCAGCAGCTTGCTATCCCAACAGACAGAAGCTTTCTTT. Translating gives CASSLLSQQTEAFF. Variable domain in full (rest from reference TRBV5-6 and TRBJ1-1): DAGVTQSPTHLIKTRGQQVTLRCSPKSGHDTVSWYQQALGQGPQFIFQYYEEEERQRGNFPDRFSGHQFPNYSSELNVNALLLGDSALYLCASSLLSQQTEAFFGQGTRLTVV.

The chain has TRBV7-6 and TRBJ1-1, with 12 bases lining up with TRBD1. The V and J ends lost 5 bases and 6 bases, in that order; junction bases with no gene match: 7. CDR3 length: 15 residues. Germline CDR1 SGHVS, CDR2 FNYEAQ. CDR3 residues: CASSMGQGAIAEAFF. DNA for the CDR3: TGTGCCAGCAGCATGGGACAGGGGGCTATCGCTGAAGCTTTCTTT.

The chain is built from TRBV2 and TRBJ1-5; D unresolved. The ends were cut back, 7 bases at V and 3 bases at J, with 13 bases in the middle. CDR3 size: 14 residues. Germline V CDR1 and CDR2: SNHLY, FYNNEI. CDR3: CASMQGGPNQPQHF. CDR3 in DNA: TGTGCCAGCATGCAAGGCGGCCCCAATCAGCCCCAGCATTTT.

This clone occurred once. The V call is TRBV18, the J call TRBJ2-5; no clear D gene. The CDR3 extends over 13 amino acids. Germline values: CDR1 KGHSH, CDR2 LQKENI. Trimming took 2 bases from V and 2 from J, leaving 6 bases between them. The CDR3 loop reads CASSPDLQETQYF. The CDR3 region has the DNA TGTGCCAGCTCACCAGACTTACAAGAGACCCAGTACTTC.

This CDR3 reads CASSPGPEWTQYF. The DNA for the CDR3 is TGCGCCAGCAGTCCGGGCCCTGAGTGGACCCAGTACTTC. The V call is TRBV10-2, the J call TRBJ2-5; D is undetermined. The V end lost 5 bases, the J end lost 7 bases, and 14 bases lay between the germline ends. CDR1 is WSHSY and CDR2 is SAAADI in the germline V gene. The CDR3 is 13 amino acids.

The chain carries TRBV11-2 and TRBJ2-7; 7 bases fit TRBD1. CDR3 length: 14 amino acids. Trimming took 4 bases from V and 0 from J; bases not matched to a gene: 3. The germline V gene has CDR1 SGHAT and CDR2 FQNNGV. CDR3 sequence: CASSSGQSSYEQYF. CDR3 in DNA: TGTGCCAGCAGCTCGGGACAGAGCTCCTACGAGCAGTACTTC.

The table lists this clone with a few counts. The chain employs TRBV7-9 and TRBJ1-1; weak D call: TRBD1 (6 bases). Trimming stripped 5 bases from V and 1 base from J, with 11 bases between. CDR3 size: 14 residues. Looked up from germline, CDR1 is SEHNR and CDR2 is FQNEAQ (reference sequence). The CDR3 region is CASSQLQGNTEAFF. The CDR3 bases are TGTGCCAGCAGCCAGCTACAGGGGAACACTGAAGCTTTCTTT.

The rearrangement uses TRBV29-1 and TRBJ1-1; 10 bases line up with TRBD1. With V trimmed by 4 bases and J by 0 bases, 5 bases remained unmatched. Germline assignment: CDR1 SQVTM and CDR2 ANQGSEA. The CDR3 consists of 15 residues. DNA of the CDR3: TGCAGCGTTGCGGGGGGACAGGGGATGAACACTGAAGCTTTCTTT. It specifies CSVAGGQGMNTEAFF.

This chain connects TRBV12-3 or TRBV12-4 to TRBJ1-6; D unresolved. The CDR3 covers 13 residues. Between the trimmed V and J ends, which lost 4 bases and 14 bases, there was a span of 15 bases. CDR3 sequence reads: CASSSVNLRALHF. The CDR3, as DNA: TGTGCCAGCAGTTCCGTCAACCTTCGGGCCCTCCACTTT.

This chain links TRBV9 with TRBJ2-5, with D perhaps TRBD2 (6 bases). The V and J ends lost 9 bases and 0 bases respectively, with 12 bases between them. The length of the CDR3 is 13 residues. Per germline, CDR1 SGDLS and CDR2 YYNGEE. DNA of the CDR3: TGTGCCACCGCCCGGGGGTACCAAGAGACCCAGTACTTC. It translates to CATARGYQETQYF.

This clone was recorded once. This chain uses TRBV9 with TRBJ2-7, with a possible D match to TRBD1 (5 bases). The V end was cut by 4 bases, the J end by 6 bases, with 14 bases between. The CDR3 has 13 residues. The V gene's germline CDR1 is SGDLS and CDR2 YYNGEE. The CDR3 DNA is TGTGCCAGCAGCCCCGGACACTCGGGCGAGCAGTACTTC. Its translation: CASSPGHSGEQYF.

This chain joins TRBV25-1 and TRBJ1-2; D is ambiguous. V lost 6 bases and J 0 bases, leaving 14 bases between the germline ends. Germline V CDR1 and CDR2: MGHDK, SYGVNS. There are 15 residues in the CDR3. CDR3 in DNA: TGTGCCAGCAGAATAGAATCCAAAACTAACTATGGCTACACCTTC. It encodes CASRIESKTNYGYTF.

The chain recombines TRBV9 with TRBJ1-1; D gene ambiguous. CDR1 is SGDLS, CDR2 YYNGEE, per germline. The CDR3 totals 17 residues. Trimming cost V 0 bases and J 0 bases, with 15 bases left between them. The CDR3 loop is CASSVGLTTRMNTEAFF. The CDR3 bases are TGTGCCAGCAGCGTAGGACTGACCACTCGGATGAACACTGAAGCTTTCTTT.

The J gene is TRBJ1-2, the V gene TRBV7-8, with D possibly matching TRBD1 (6 bases). CDR1 and CDR2 from the germline V gene are SGHVS and FQNEAQ. This CDR3 has 16 amino acids. V was cut by 5 bases and J by 5 bases, with 21 bases left in between. The CDR3 region is CASSLTTGTMIYGYTF. CDR3 DNA sequence: TGTGCCAGCAGCCTTACTACCGGGACAATGATATATGGCTACACCTTC.

The chain carries TRBV14 and TRBJ2-5, with 7 positions matching TRBD2. J lost 5 bases, V lost 6 bases, and 9 bases had no gene match. This CDR3 is built from 14 residues. Germline V gene data show CDR1 as SGHDN and CDR2 as FVKESK. DNA of the CDR3: TGTGCCAGCAGTCAAACTCAGGGAGGGGAGACCCAGTACTTC. Amino acid sequence: CASSQTQGGETQYF.

This chain uses TRBV11-3 with TRBJ2-3, with TRBD2 identical over 7 bases. The CDR3 totals 14 residues. Germline assignment: CDR1 SGHNT and CDR2 YENEEA. V was clipped by 2 bases and J by 4 bases; unmatched bases: 3. This CDR3 reads CASSLTAGADTQYF. CDR3 nucleotide sequence: TGTGCCAGCAGCTTAACGGCGGGAGCAGATACGCAGTATTTT.

The sample holds one count of this clone. The chain has TRBV30 and TRBJ1-1; weak D call: TRBD1 (5 bases). The CDR3 loop spans 13 amino acids. The V gene lost 6 bases and the J gene lost 3 bases, with 14 bases spanning the gap. Germline-derived CDR1 and CDR2 are GTSNPN and SVGIG (reference sequence). The CDR3, as DNA: TGTGCCTGCCAAAGGGGCGCGGACACTGAAGCTTTCTTT. Translating it yields CACQRGADTEAFF.

The chain links TRBV30 to TRBJ1-5; D remains ambiguous. Germline V gives CDR1 GTSNPN, CDR2 SVGIG (reference sequence). V was pared by 2 bases and J by 0 bases, with 5 bases between. CDR3 size: 13 residues. The CDR3 protein is CAWSKTSNQPQHF. The CDR3 DNA follows: TGTGCCTGGAGTAAAACTAGCAATCAGCCCCAGCATTTT.

This chain links TRBV19 with TRBJ1-4, with 10 bases matching TRBD1. The CDR3 contains 18 residues. The V segment lost 4 bases and the J segment 7 bases; nucleotides outside the gene matches: 15. Per the germline V gene, CDR1 is LNHDA and CDR2 is SQIVND (reference sequence). CDR3 nucleotides: TGTGCCAGTAGTACGGATCCCGGGACAGGGGTTCAGTCTGAAAAACTGTTTTTT. Its translation: CASSTDPGTGVQSEKLFF.

The V and J genes are TRBV21-1 and TRBJ2-7. TRBV21-1 is a pseudogene. The CDR3 extends over 15 amino acids. The CDR3 DNA sequence: TGTGCCAGCAGCGCCTTTGGGGGACCTCTGGAGGAGCAGTACTTC. It is translated as CASSAFGGPLEEQYF.

The CDR3: CASSPYFNTEAFF. Here the CDR3 DNA reads TGTGCCAGCAGCCCATATTTTAACACTGAAGCTTTCTTT. This sequence joins TRBV7-3 and TRBJ1-1; D is uncertain. V was trimmed by 5 bases and J by 2 bases, leaving 9 bases between them. The CDR3 has 13 residues. Germline-derived CDR1 and CDR2 are SGHTA and FQGTGA.

The rearrangement uses TRBV5-6 and TRBJ1-3; 7 positions match TRBD1. The V segment lost 4 bases and the J segment 3 bases; nucleotides outside the gene matches: 7. The CDR3 is 15 residues long. From germline, CDR1 is SGHDT and CDR2 YYEEEE. CDR3 region: CASSDTGEGGNTIYF. As DNA, the CDR3 is TGTGCCAGCAGCGACACAGGGGAGGGTGGAAACACCATATATTTT.

The CDR3 region is CATCKDWVNTEAFF. The CDR3 coding sequence is TGTGCCACCTGTAAAGACTGGGTAAACACTGAAGCTTTCTTT. The J gene is TRBJ1-1, the V gene TRBV6-5, with unresolved D. Between the trimmed V and J ends, which lost 10 bases and 2 bases, there was a span of 17 bases. CDR1 and CDR2 (germline): MNHEY, SVGAGI. This CDR3 spans 14 amino acids.

The rearrangement links TRBV2 to TRBJ1-4; D is unclear. CDR1 is SNHLY and CDR2 is FYNNEI in the germline V gene. The CDR3 sequence is 17 residues long. V was clipped by 5 bases and J by 0 bases, with 16 bases between them. In DNA form, the CDR3 reads TGTGCCAGCAGTAAGGACGGAAGGATCGCAACTAATGAAAAACTGTTTTTT. Its protein product is CASSKDGRIATNEKLFF.

This rearrangement joins TRBV6-6 to TRBJ2-7; perhaps TRBD2 as D (7 bases). Germline CDR1 and CDR2: MNHNY and SVGAGI (reference sequence). V lost 5 bases and J 6 bases, leaving 26 bases between the germline ends. The CDR3 runs to 17 residues. DNA for the CDR3: TGTGCCAGCAGTCTAGGGGGGGGCCGGTCCCCCAAGGTCGAGCAGTACTTC. This gives the protein CASSLGGGRSPKVEQYF.

This rearrangement joins TRBV5-4 to TRBJ2-5; 8 bases agree with TRBD1. V shed 7 bases, J shed 1 base, and the junction held 12 bases outside the gene matches. The CDR3 extends over 16 amino acids. Germline V gene data show CDR1 as SGHNT and CDR2 as YYREEE (reference sequence). DNA of the CDR3: TGTGCCAGCGGCAACAGGGGACAGGAGGCCCAAGAGACCCAGTACTTC. As protein: CASGNRGQEAQETQYF.